Sequencing of this T cell receptor (beta chain) was carried out in a study of vaccination effects on CD4 cells after COVID-19. Study-level results: Late post-vaccination samples showed marked contraction of infection- and vaccine-induced clones.

V was pared by 0 bases and J by 0 bases, with 6 bases between. Germline loops: CDR1 SGHRS, CDR2 YFSETQ. The CDR3 contains 14 residues. The repertoire was sequenced with immunoSEQ multiplex PCR; TCRdb's copy has only in-frame clones and lacks some. The repertoire holds tens of thousands of clones, with roughly two thirds as singletons. The ViraFEST assay expanded antigen-specific CD4+ T cells with viral peptide pools before sequencing. It was after roughly 11 days of culture that CD4+ T cells were isolated. The healthy vaccine recipients, who had no prior SARS-CoV-2 infection, showed negative nucleocapsid antibodies. The culture medium for two million PBMC per well included around 10 IU/ml IL-2 and about 9.9 ug/ml peptides. In the cultures, half the medium was exchanged for IL-2 medium on days 3 and 7. This clone has only a few counts. Its cognate antigen is unknown.

The receptor was derived from a human donor who received a COVID-19 vaccine. The V gene is TRBV5-1, the J gene TRBJ1-2; no clear D. The starting material was CD4+ T cells from PBMCs cultured with HCoV-OC43 spike peptides, obtained before COVID-19 vaccination. Regarding subset: HCoV-OC43 spike overlapping peptide pool stimulation. CDR3: CASSLDSTNYGYTF. The DNA for the CDR3 is TGCGCCAGCAGCTTGGACAGTACTAACTATGGCTACACCTTC.